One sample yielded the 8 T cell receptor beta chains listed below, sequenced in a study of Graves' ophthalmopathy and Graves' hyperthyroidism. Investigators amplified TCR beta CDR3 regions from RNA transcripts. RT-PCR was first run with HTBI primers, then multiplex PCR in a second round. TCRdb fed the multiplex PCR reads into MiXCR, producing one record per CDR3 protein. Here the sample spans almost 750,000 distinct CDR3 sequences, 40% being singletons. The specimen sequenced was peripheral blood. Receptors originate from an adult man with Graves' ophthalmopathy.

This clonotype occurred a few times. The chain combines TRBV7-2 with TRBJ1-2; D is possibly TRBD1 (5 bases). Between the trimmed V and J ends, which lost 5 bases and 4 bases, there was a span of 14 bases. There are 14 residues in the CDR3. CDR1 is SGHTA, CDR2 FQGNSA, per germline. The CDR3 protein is CASSRPGRGYGYTF. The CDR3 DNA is TGTGCCAGCAGCCGGCCGGGACGTGGCTATGGCTACACCTTC.

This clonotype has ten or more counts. Here the CDR3 DNA reads TGTGCCAGCAGCCTACCCTCGACAGGCAACTCCTACGAGCAGTACTTC. Its translation is CASSLPSTGNSYEQYF. J is TRBJ2-7 and V is TRBV7-9; D possibly corresponds to TRBD1 (6 bases). V was clipped by 5 bases and J by 0 bases, with 17 bases between them. This CDR3 is 16 amino acids long. Germline CDR1 and CDR2: SEHNR and FQNEAQ (reference sequence).

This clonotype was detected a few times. CDR3 loop: CASSFSGSGGFGYTF. DNA for the CDR3: TGTGCCAGCAGCTTTTCGGGCTCAGGGGGCTTTGGCTACACCTTC. The chain is built from TRBV7-2 and TRBJ1-2, with TRBD1 matching over 8 bases. V dropped 3 bases and J dropped 7; count of bases not matched to a gene: 10. The CDR3 runs 15 residues. CDR1 is SGHTA and CDR2 is FQGNSA in the germline V gene. Full variable domain (outside the CDR3, taken from reference TRBV7-2 and TRBJ1-2): GAGVSQSPSNKVTEKGKDVELRCDPISGHTALYWYRQSLGQGLEFLIYFQGNSAPDKSGLPSDRFSAERTGGSVSTLTIQRTQQEDSAVYLCASSFSGSGGFGYTFGSGTRLTVV.

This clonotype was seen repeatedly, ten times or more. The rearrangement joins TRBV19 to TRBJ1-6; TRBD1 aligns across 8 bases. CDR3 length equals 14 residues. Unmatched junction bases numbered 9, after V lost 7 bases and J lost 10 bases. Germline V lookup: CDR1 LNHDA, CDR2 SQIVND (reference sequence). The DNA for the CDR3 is TGTGCCAGTACCGTCCAGGGGGCTGGATCACCCCTCCACTTT. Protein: CASTVQGAGSPLHF. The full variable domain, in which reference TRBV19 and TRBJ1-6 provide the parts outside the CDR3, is DGGITQSPKYLFRKEGQNVTLSCEQNLNHDAMYWYRQDPGQGLRLIYYSQIVNDFQKGDIAEGYSVSREKKESFPLTVTSAQKNPTAFYLCASTVQGAGSPLHFGNGTRLTVT.

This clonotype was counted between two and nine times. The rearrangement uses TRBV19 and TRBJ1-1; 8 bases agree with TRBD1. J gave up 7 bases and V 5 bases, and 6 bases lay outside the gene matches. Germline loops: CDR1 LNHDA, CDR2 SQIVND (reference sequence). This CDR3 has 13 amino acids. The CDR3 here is CASSFGQGGEAFF. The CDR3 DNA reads TGTGCCAGTAGTTTCGGACAGGGCGGTGAAGCTTTCTTT.

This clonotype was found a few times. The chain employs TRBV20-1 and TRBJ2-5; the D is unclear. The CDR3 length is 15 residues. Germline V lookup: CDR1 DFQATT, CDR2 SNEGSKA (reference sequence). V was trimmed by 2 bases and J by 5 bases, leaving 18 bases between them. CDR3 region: CSARSGLRAVETQYF. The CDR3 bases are TGCAGTGCTAGATCCGGGCTCCGAGCAGTCGAGACCCAGTACTTC.

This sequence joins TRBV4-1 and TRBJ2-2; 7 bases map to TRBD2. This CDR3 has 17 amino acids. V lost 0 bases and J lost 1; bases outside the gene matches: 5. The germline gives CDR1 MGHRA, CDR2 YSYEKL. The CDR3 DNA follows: TGCGCCAGCAGCCAAGAGGGGCTAGCGGTGAACACCGGGGAGCTGTTTTTT. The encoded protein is CASSQEGLAVNTGELFF.

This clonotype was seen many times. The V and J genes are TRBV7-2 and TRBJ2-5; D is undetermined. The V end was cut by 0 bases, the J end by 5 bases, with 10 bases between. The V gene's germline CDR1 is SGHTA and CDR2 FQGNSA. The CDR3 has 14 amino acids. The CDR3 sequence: CASSLAVGDETQYF. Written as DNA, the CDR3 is TGTGCCAGCAGCTTAGCGGTGGGTGACGAGACCCAGTACTTC.